The 28 T cell receptor beta chains below all came from one sample that was sequenced in a study of cytomegalovirus exposure and HLA in healthy donors. The method was immunoSEQ multiplex PCR; TCRdb's version includes in-frame clones alone and lacks a portion of them. The table shows approximately 150,000 clones, with approximately 89% occurring only once. Material for sequencing was PBMCs. The source of these receptors is a man aged 18 to 35 in good health and CMV-seronegative.

V is TRBV7-8 and J is TRBJ1-1; D is undetermined. Germline values: CDR1 SGHVS, CDR2 FQNEAQ. V lost 8 bases, J lost 10 bases, and 17 bases lay in between. This CDR3 comprises 12 residues. The CDR3 sequence: CASRARGMLAFF. DNA for the CDR3: TGTGCCAGCCGCGCACGGGGTATGTTAGCTTTCTTT.

This rearrangement joins TRBV25-1 to TRBJ1-3; maybe TRBD1 (6 bases). Germline V gene sequence: CDR1 MGHDK, CDR2 SYGVNS. The CDR3 is 17 amino acids. Trimming pared 1 base from V and 1 base from J, leaving 14 bases between. The CDR3 region has the DNA TGTGCCAGCAGTGAATGGGGGGGGCGCGGGTCTGGAAACACCATATATTTT. As protein: CASSEWGGRGSGNTIYF.

The chain has TRBV7-8 and TRBJ2-5, with D maybe TRBD1 (5 bases). Trimming shortened V by 5 bases and J by 1 base, and 14 bases separated the two germline ends. This CDR3 region has 15 residues. CDR1 SGHVS and CDR2 FQNEAQ come from the germline V gene. CDR3 sequence: CASSRRWGSQETQYF. The CDR3 DNA reads TGTGCCAGCAGCCGAAGGTGGGGCAGCCAAGAGACCCAGTACTTC.

This clone has only one observation. The chain uses TRBV5-1 and TRBJ1-5; perhaps TRBD1 as D (5 bases). In germline, CDR1 is SGHRS, CDR2 YFSETQ. There are 13 residues in the CDR3. Trimming stripped 4 bases from V and 6 bases from J, with 11 bases between. The CDR3 DNA is TGCGCCAGCAGCATGGGGGGGGGTCAGCCCCAGCATTTT. Translated: CASSMGGGQPQHF. The variable domain in full, completed from reference TRBV5-1 and TRBJ1-5, reads KAGVTQTPRYLIKTRGQQVTLSCSPISGHRSVSWYQQTPGQGLQFLFEYFSETQRNKGNFPGRFSGRQFSNSRSEMNVSTLELGDSALYLCASSMGGGQPQHFGDGTRLSIL.

The chain carries TRBV19 and TRBJ1-3, with D hard to call. Looked up from germline, CDR1 is LNHDA and CDR2 is SQIVND (reference sequence). V gave up 3 bases and J gave up 2 bases, with 8 bases separating them. The CDR3 has 14 amino acids. The CDR3 sequence is CASSIPGAGNTIYF. The CDR3 DNA reads as TGTGCCAGTAGTATCCCCGGAGCTGGAAACACCATATATTTT.

The V call is TRBV9, the J call TRBJ1-5, with D possibly being TRBD1 (5 bases). This CDR3 comprises 21 residues. V was clipped by 8 bases and J by 1 base, with 34 bases between them. CDR1 SGDLS and CDR2 YYNGEE come from the germline V gene. This chain's CDR3 is CARPGSAPAAGLTESNQPQHF. The CDR3 nucleotides are TGTGCCAGGCCGGGTTCGGCGCCAGCAGCGGGACTCACGGAGAGCAATCAGCCCCAGCATTTT.

This chain uses TRBV15 with TRBJ2-3; possibly TRBD2 for D (5 bases). This CDR3 region has 17 residues. Germline V gene lookup returns CDR1 LNHNV and CDR2 YYDKDF (reference sequence). Between the trimmed V and J ends, which lost 1 base and 0 bases, there was a span of 14 bases. The CDR3 DNA reads TGTGCCACCAGCAGAGCTGCAAGCGGACCTAGCACAGATACGCAGTATTTT. This encodes CATSRAASGPSTDTQYF. Drawing the rest from reference TRBV15 and TRBJ2-3, the complete variable domain is DAMVIQNPRYQVTQFGKPVTLSCSQTLNHNVMYWYQQKSSQAPKLLFHYYDKDFNNEADTPDNFQSRRPNTSFCFLDIRSPGLGDTAMYLCATSRAASGPSTDTQYFGPGTRLTVL.

The CDR3 sequence: CASSSGLNYNEQFF. The CDR3 DNA reads TGTGCCAGTAGTTCGGGACTCAACTACAATGAGCAGTTCTTC. J is TRBJ2-1 and V is TRBV19; D perhaps matches TRBD2 (6 bases). V shed 5 bases and J shed 3 bases, with 11 bases lying between them. CDR1 is LNHDA and CDR2 is SQIVND in the germline V gene (reference sequence). The CDR3 spans 14 residues.

The CDR3 DNA follows: TGTGCCAGCAGTTACGCCCGGGAAATCAGCGGCTACACCTTC. Translation gives CASSYAREISGYTF. This chain uses TRBV5-4 with TRBJ1-2; D gene ambiguous. CDR3 length: 14 amino acids. The germline V and J ends were trimmed by 5 bases and 8 bases, with 19 bases remaining between them. In germline, CDR1 is SGHNT, CDR2 YYREEE (reference sequence).

The chain joins TRBV5-4 to TRBJ2-5; 10 bases line up with TRBD2. CDR3 length: 15 amino acids. V lost 3 bases and J lost 2; bases outside the gene matches: 4. Germline V gene data show CDR1 as SGHNT and CDR2 as YYREEE (reference sequence). The CDR3 sequence is CASSYSGGPQETQYF. The CDR3 region has the DNA TGTGCCAGCAGCTATAGCGGGGGGCCTCAAGAGACCCAGTACTTC.

The J gene is TRBJ2-1, the V gene TRBV7-9; TRBD1 aligns across 8 bases. V dropped 4 bases and J dropped 4; count of bases not matched to a gene: 6. Germline V lookup: CDR1 SEHNR, CDR2 FQNEAQ (reference sequence). There are 15 residues in the CDR3. In DNA form, the CDR3 reads TGTGCCAGCAGCTCAGGGGGCAGGACGTACAATGAGCAGTTCTTC. Amino acid sequence: CASSSGGRTYNEQFF.

CDR3 nucleotides: TGCGCCAGCAGCTTGGAGCCAAACTCCTACCATACGCAGTATTTT. It codes for CASSLEPNSYHTQYF. The chain links TRBV5-1 to TRBJ2-3; no clear D. From germline, CDR1 is SGHRS and CDR2 YFSETQ. CDR3 size: 15 residues. V lost 0 bases and J lost 7, with 15 bases in between.

The CDR3 spells CASSLSGVNEKLFF. In DNA, the CDR3 is TGTGCCAGCAGCTTATCAGGGGTTAATGAAAAACTGTTTTTT. The J gene is TRBJ1-4, the V gene TRBV7-9, with D perhaps TRBD1 (6 bases). From germline, CDR1 is SEHNR and CDR2 FQNEAQ (reference sequence). V lost 2 bases to trimming and J lost 4 bases, with 8 bases between them. This CDR3 is built from 14 residues.

This clone has only one observation. This same CDR3 is encoded by further DNA sequences in the sample. The V gene is TRBV7-6, the J gene TRBJ2-5, with D tentatively TRBD1 (6 bases). Germline lookup yields CDR1 SGHVS and CDR2 FNYEAQ. There are 13 residues in the CDR3. Trimming stripped 4 bases from V and 2 bases from J, with 8 bases between. CDR3 loop: CASSSGQQETQYF. The CDR3 nucleotides read TGTGCCAGCAGCTCCGGACAGCAAGAGACCCAGTACTTC.

The chain links TRBV10-3 to TRBJ2-1, with TRBD2 identical over 14 bases. CDR1 and CDR2 from the germline V gene are ENHRY and SYGVKD. This CDR3 spans 18 amino acids. V shed 7 bases, J shed 0 bases, and the junction held 8 bases outside the gene matches. DNA for the CDR3: TGTGCCATCACCCCGGGACTAGCGGGAGAGGGCTCCTACAATGAGCAGTTCTTC. As protein: CAITPGLAGEGSYNEQFF.

The V and J genes are TRBV5-1 and TRBJ2-5, with 8 bases that match TRBD1. The CDR3 is made up of 17 amino acids. The V segment lost 0 bases and the J segment 2 bases; nucleotides outside the gene matches: 9. Looked up from germline, CDR1 is SGHRS and CDR2 is YFSETQ. CDR3 residues: CASSLAETGTGQETQYF. The CDR3 DNA is TGCGCCAGCAGCTTGGCAGAAACCGGGACAGGACAAGAGACCCAGTACTTC.

This clone was counted once. The chain joins TRBV5-8 to TRBJ2-1, with D perhaps TRBD1 (6 bases). V lost 4 bases and J 4 bases, leaving 15 bases between the germline ends. CDR1 is SGHTS and CDR2 is YDEGEE in the germline V gene. The CDR3 length is 15 residues. Written as DNA, the CDR3 is TGTGCCAGCAGCCACCCGGGACAACAATACAATGAGCAGTTCTTC. This translates into CASSHPGQQYNEQFF.

This sequence joins TRBV10-3 and TRBJ1-2; D possibly corresponds to TRBD1 (5 bases). V was clipped by 5 bases and J by 2 bases, with 12 bases between them. Germline CDR1 and CDR2: ENHRY and SYGVKD. CDR3 length: 14 amino acids. In DNA, the CDR3 is TGTGCCATCAGTACAGGTGATTTAAACTATGGCTACACCTTC. Protein sequence: CAISTGDLNYGYTF.

The rearrangement links TRBV9 to TRBJ2-3; 7 bases are a match to TRBD2. Looked up from germline, CDR1 is SGDLS and CDR2 is YYNGEE. The CDR3 consists of 16 residues. The J segment lost 3 bases and the V segment lost 4 bases, leaving 11 bases of the junction unmatched. The CDR3 is CASSPQGGSRTDTQYF. The CDR3 DNA reads TGTGCCAGCAGCCCACAAGGCGGGAGTAGGACAGATACGCAGTATTTT.

This clone is a singleton in its sample. The chain links TRBV30 to TRBJ2-7; no firm D call. V was clipped by 0 bases and J by 6 bases, with 15 bases between them. The CDR3 is 14 amino acids. CDR1 is GTSNPN and CDR2 is SVGIG in the germline V gene (reference sequence). The CDR3 loop is CAWSVLPGSGEQYV. The CDR3 DNA reads TGTGCCTGGAGTGTACTGCCCGGCTCAGGCGAGCAGTACGTC.

The chain recombines TRBV21-1 with TRBJ2-2; the listed D gene, TRBD2, was not tested against the DNA. TRBV21-1 is termed a pseudogene. This CDR3 comprises 15 residues. CDR3 amino acids: CASRLAGGVTGELFF. The DNA for the CDR3 is TGTGCCAGCAGATTAGCGGGAGGGGTAACCGGGGAGCTGTTTTTT.

The chain is built from TRBV9 and TRBJ2-3; TRBD2 might be the D (6 bases). V lost 4 bases and J lost 0, with 21 bases in between. The germline V gene has CDR1 SGDLS and CDR2 YYNGEE. This CDR3 has 18 residues. Here the CDR3 DNA reads TGTGCCAGCAGCACCCGAGTAGGGGTCGGGGGAAGCACAGATACGCAGTATTTT. This encodes CASSTRVGVGGSTDTQYF.

The rearrangement uses TRBV14 and TRBJ1-1; TRBD1 matches 8 bases. This CDR3 spans 15 amino acids. Germline assignment: CDR1 SGHDN and CDR2 FVKESK. V shed 4 bases, J shed 0 bases, and the junction held 4 bases outside the gene matches. The CDR3 DNA sequence: TGTGCCAGCAGCCTAAGGACAGGGATGAACACTGAAGCTTTCTTT. The encoded protein is CASSLRTGMNTEAFF.

This clone came up once. The rearrangement uses TRBV5-1 and TRBJ1-1, with D possibly being TRBD1 (6 bases). V was clipped by 4 bases and J by 0 bases, with 13 bases between them. CDR1 and CDR2 (germline): SGHRS, YFSETQ. This CDR3 is 15 amino acids long. The CDR3 DNA reads as TGCGCCAGCAGCCCGGCGGGGGGGCTGAACACTGAAGCTTTCTTT. Amino acid sequence: CASSPAGGLNTEAFF.

The V gene is TRBV9, the J gene TRBJ2-1; 9 bases match TRBD1. Germline-derived CDR1 and CDR2 are SGDLS and YYNGEE. V lost 4 bases and J lost 6; bases outside the gene matches: 8. The CDR3 extends over 15 amino acids. In DNA form, the CDR3 reads TGTGCCAGCAGCCTCGCGGACAGGGGCGGCAATGAGCAGTTCTTC. Its translation: CASSLADRGGNEQFF.

This chain connects TRBV5-1 to TRBJ2-1; 8 bases match TRBD2. Germline CDR1 and CDR2: SGHRS and YFSETQ. This CDR3 region has 15 residues. V lost 0 bases to trimming and J lost 2 bases; unmatched junction nucleotides: 1. The CDR3: CASSLDGGAYNEQFF. The CDR3 DNA reads TGCGCCAGCAGCTTGGACGGGGGGGCCTACAATGAGCAGTTCTTC.

This chain uses TRBV2 with TRBJ2-7; 10 bases are shared with TRBD1. The CDR3 loop spans 16 amino acids. Unmatched junction bases numbered 9, after V lost 2 bases and J lost 5 bases. The germline V gene encodes CDR1 SNHLY and CDR2 FYNNEI. The CDR3 DNA sequence: TGTGCCAGCAGTGAACCGGGACAGGGGATGAGGAACGAGCAGTACGTC. The encoded protein is CASSEPGQGMRNEQYV.

The chain links TRBV11-1 to TRBJ2-7; 13 bases fit TRBD2. Germline V lookup: CDR1 SGHAT, CDR2 FQDESV (reference sequence). The CDR3 contains 17 residues. J lost 0 bases, V lost 7 bases, and 9 bases had no gene match. CDR3 loop: CASTLRGTSGTSYEQYV. CDR3 DNA sequence: TGTGCCAGCACCCTAAGGGGGACTAGCGGGACCTCCTACGAGCAGTACGTC.